The clone carrying this TCR beta chain was seen a few times. The antigen remains unidentified. The source of the sample is a study of CD8 T cells in ankylosing spondylitis. TCRdb analysed the 5' RACE reads with MiXCR anew, one entry per CDR3 protein. This sample carries 200,000 to 250,000 distinct CDR3 sequences, approximately 7.3% of them seen once, and the ten largest clones take approximately 15%. The CDR3 runs 15 residues. V dropped 2 bases and J dropped 4; count of bases not matched to a gene: 3. CDR1 SEHNR and CDR2 FQNEAQ come from the germline V gene (reference sequence). Study observations and caveats: A TCR beta motif of roughly eight highly homologous variants seemed to mark ankylosing spondylitis blood.

The sequence was collected from a male donor with ankylosing spondylitis. This rearrangement joins TRBV7-9 to TRBJ2-7; 12 bases align to TRBD2. Sequenced sample: blood, either unsorted or a sorted T cell fraction (not recorded which). The CDR3 bases are TGTGCCAGCAGCTTAACGACTAGCGGGGGTTACGAGCAGTACTTC. It encodes CASSLTTSGGYEQYF.